This T cell receptor (beta chain) was identified in a study of blood T cell repertoires in COVID-19. For the study at large: Acute and convalescent COVID-19 samples came from the United States, Italy and Spain.

Those enrolled in Seattle joined during active infection and were followed longitudinally afterward. Methods used by the authors: The assay estimated nucleated cells by amplifying reference gene primers. TCRdb's copy holds only in-frame clones and misses some; the assay was immunoSEQ multiplex PCR. The V and J calls and clone size are taken from that table; D and trimming were inferred from the DNA. The table lists roughly 150,000 clones, approximately 90% of them singletons. This clonotype originated in a man in his late teens or twenties with COVID-19, enrolled during active disease. Sequenced material: peripheral blood.

CDR3 loop: CASSFQGARYEQYF. The CDR3 DNA reads as TGTGCCAGCAGTTTCCAGGGGGCGAGGTACGAGCAGTACTTC. The V gene is TRBV27, the J gene TRBJ2-7, with TRBD1 matching over 8 bases. With V trimmed by 3 bases and J by 4 bases, 5 bases remained unmatched. The CDR3 is 14 residues long. The germline gives CDR1 MNHEY, CDR2 SMNVEV (reference sequence).